Listed below are T cell receptor beta chains from one sample, sequenced in a study of vaccination and CD4 T cells after COVID-19. These receptors are not linked to any known antigen. TCRdb recomputed calls from the PCR reads with MiXCR, one row per CDR3 protein. The data hold roughly 13,000 distinct CDR3 sequences, with roughly 45% observed a single time. Material: cultured CD4+ T cells from blood. These receptors all come from a human donor with COVID-19. The CDR3 runs from the conserved cysteine through the conserved F or W. The order of the fields is clone size, V gene, J gene, D gene, CDR3 protein, CDR3 DNA. D genes are given only for firm matches. Clone size, where shown, is once, few, many, or a class for clones that have expanded.

few	TRBV19	TRBJ1-5	-	CASKGNYPLDQPQHF	TGTGCCAGTAAGGGAAACTACCCCTTAGATCAGCCCCAGCATTTT
few	TRBV12-3/TRBV12-4	TRBJ1-2	-	CASSFRTGQGKGGYTF	TGTGCCAGCAGTTTTCGGACGGGCCAGGGGAAGGGTGGCTACACCTTC
-	TRBV6-1	TRBJ1-2	TRBD1	CASTTGGRGLGYTF	TGTGCCAGCACAACGGGAGGCAGGGGGCTTGGCTACACCTTC
-	TRBV12-3/TRBV12-4	TRBJ1-2	-	CASSLAQDIYGYTF	TGTGCCAGCAGTTTAGCGCAGGACATCTATGGCTACACCTTC
few	TRBV6-2/TRBV6-3	TRBJ2-5	-	CASSYSGTRETQYF	TGTGCCAGCAGTTACTCGGGGACACGAGAGACCCAGTACTTC
-	TRBV5-6	TRBJ1-2	-	CASSLGVVNYGYTF	TGTGCCAGCAGCTTGGGGGTAGTTAACTATGGCTACACCTTC
-	TRBV20-1	TRBJ1-4	-	CSATGGGPVNEKLFF	TGCAGTGCTACGGGTGGGGGGCCGGTTAATGAAAAACTGTTTTTT
-	TRBV5-6	TRBJ1-6	TRBD1	CASSSLRGQGFNSPLHF	TGTGCCAGCAGCTCTCTAAGGGGACAGGGATTTAATTCACCCCTCCACTTT
-	TRBV6-5	TRBJ2-7	-	CASSYSTDTREQYF	TGTGCCAGCAGTTACTCGACAGACACGAGAGAGCAGTACTTC
-	TRBV6-5	TRBJ1-1	-	CASSYSEPGRGGTEAFF	TGTGCCAGCAGTTACTCGGAACCTGGCAGGGGAGGTACTGAAGCTTTCTTT
-	TRBV29-1	TRBJ2-2	-	CSVGGWKNTGELFF	TGCAGCGTTGGGGGGTGGAAGAACACCGGGGAGCTGTTTTTT
-	TRBV7-9	TRBJ1-2	-	CASSPGYDYYGYTF	TGTGCCAGCAGCCCAGGCTATGACTACTATGGCTACACCTTC
-	TRBV6-5	TRBJ2-7	-	CASSFDRGIYEQYF	TGTGCCAGCAGTTTTGACCGAGGGATCTACGAGCAGTACTTC
few	TRBV6-1	TRBJ2-2	-	CASSGTAFGELFF	TGTGCCAGCAGTGGGACAGCTTTCGGGGAGCTGTTTTTT
-	TRBV19	TRBJ1-1	TRBD1	CASSTRTGGAFF	TGTGCCAGTAGTACTCGGACAGGAGGGGCTTTCTTT
-	TRBV6-5	TRBJ1-3	-	CASSYSWGDRNTIYF	TGTGCCAGCAGTTACTCTTGGGGCGACCGAAACACCATATATTTT
-	TRBV12-3/TRBV12-4	TRBJ2-5	-	CATEGGGETQYF	TGTGCCACAGAAGGAGGGGGGGAGACCCAGTACTTC
-	TRBV24-1	TRBJ2-1	TRBD1	CATSDLTRGHSYNEQFF	TGTGCCACCAGTGATTTGACCAGGGGGCACTCCTACAATGAGCAGTTCTTC
-	TRBV6-2/TRBV6-3	TRBJ1-6	-	CASRADRTFSYNSPLHF	TGTGCCAGCAGAGCTGACAGGACGTTCTCCTATAATTCACCCCTCCACTTT
-	TRBV5-5	TRBJ1-5	-	CASSSVQGFSNQPQHF	TGTGCCAGCAGCTCCGTTCAGGGATTTAGCAATCAGCCCCAGCATTTT